Listed below are T cell receptor beta chains from one sample, sequenced in a study of graft-versus-host responses after intestinal transplantation. TCRdb's table, derived via immunoSEQ multiplex PCR, lists solely in-frame clones and lacks some. This table has approximately 100,000 clones, 80% to 95% appearing once. These TCRs' antigens remain unknown. Source: unstimulated CD8+ T cells sorted from spleen or lymph node cells, taken before intestinal transplant. Receptors were obtained from a human donor who received an intestinal transplant. Both conserved end residues are part of each CDR3. Clone size appears in some rows only: once, few, many, or a class for an expanded clone.

V gene	J gene	clone size	CDR3 protein
TRBV9	TRBJ2-3	.	CASSVDLQDTQYF
TRBV15	TRBJ2-5	.	CATSREDRGVALQETQYF
TRBV19	TRBJ1-3	few	CASSYGRDSGNTIYF
TRBV25-1	TRBJ2-3	once	CASSDMSDTQYF
TRBV9	TRBJ2-2	.	CASRGDTNTGELFF
TRBV27	TRBJ2-7	.	CASSLAGLAPYEQYF
TRBV7-2	TRBJ2-2	.	CASPAGGHAGELFF
TRBV7-3	TRBJ2-3	.	CASSFEGPTDTQYF
TRBV28	TRBJ2-5	.	CASTYGAELAGSLQETQYF
TRBV27	TRBJ2-3	.	CASSFRAFGGADTQYF
TRBV6-6	TRBJ2-3	.	CASSYGTSGTDTQYF
TRBV9	TRBJ2-7	.	CASSVAGGTYEQYF
TRBV11-2	.	.	CASRSPNNAPTQYF
TRBV6-1	TRBJ2-3	.	CASSEAPGLAADTQYF
TRBV7-9	TRBJ2-1	.	CASSLDTSGATDNEQFF
TRBV6-5	TRBJ2-7	.	CASSTGVENEQYF
TRBV11-2	TRBJ2-1	.	CASSGGAYNEQFF
TRBV6-1	TRBJ2-5	.	CASSGGQGAGALGETQYF
TRBV5-6	TRBJ1-2	.	CASSLSQGREQGYTF
TRBV7-2	TRBJ2-2	.	CASKENTGELFF
TRBV12-5	TRBJ2-3	.	CASGPTSGEVTQYF
TRBV12-5	TRBJ1-2	.	CASGSPDRGGYTF
TRBV4-1	TRBJ2-7	.	CASSQDFGEQYF
TRBV7-7	TRBJ2-3	.	CASSLVQADTQYF
TRBV29-1	TRBJ2-5	.	CSVVPGFFFQETQYF
TRBV4-1	TRBJ2-7	.	CASSQMGLAGGMTYEQYF
TRBV7-9	.	.	CASSVGLSLYEQYF